The source of this T cell receptor beta chain is a study of shared clonotypes between healthy human individuals. Whole-study context: Each donor had three CD4 naive, three CD4 memory, two CD8 naive and one CD8 memory plate. Study-level results: Having only a few donors restricted how much genetic and exposure-history diversity was captured. Blood was the sole source, and tissue repertoires probably differ.

The assay was immunoSEQ multiplex PCR, and TCRdb's table has in-frame clones only and misses some. The table shows 2 million to 2.5 million clones, with over 90% occurring only once. With respect to this clone: Its antigen is as yet unknown.

CDR1 is MNHEY and CDR2 is SMNVEV in the germline V gene (reference sequence). V lost 6 bases and J lost 6; bases outside the gene matches: 6. The CDR3 is made up of 13 amino acids. The receptor was isolated from a man between 18 and 35 years old in good health. Some clones in this sample may be carry-over from other donors' samples. The chain couples TRBV27 to TRBJ2-3; 7 bases align to TRBD2. Sequenced material: naive CD4+ T cells from PBMCs. Subset given: CD45RA+ positively selected. CDR3 sequence: CASRTQGGDTQYF. CDR3 DNA: TGTGCCAGCAGAACCCAGGGAGGGGATACGCAGTATTTT.